This paragraph covers one T cell receptor (beta chain) sequence. The data originate from a study of brain T cells in children with intractable seizures. The V gene lost 0 bases and the J gene lost 0 bases, with 18 bases spanning the gap. The CDR3 totals 19 residues. Germline-derived CDR1 and CDR2 are ENHRY and SYGVKD. Time point given: blood from clinic visit 5 months post-surgery; TSC patient then seizure free. Surgery cases with the highest brain T cell transcript signatures were chosen for sequencing. The protocol was immunoSEQ multiplex PCR, while the TCRdb copy is restricted to in-frame clones and leaves out a portion. This table has about 320,000 clones, 93% appearing once.

The material was peripheral blood, obtained less than 6 months after surgery. The sequence was obtained from a boy under three years old with tuberous sclerosis and intractable seizures. V is TRBV10-3 and J is TRBJ1-3; perhaps TRBD1 as D (6 bases). The CDR3 region has the DNA TGTGCCATCAGTGAGTCGAGGGGACACTCCCGGCTCTCTGGAAACACCATATATTTT. It translates to CAISESRGHSRLSGNTIYF.